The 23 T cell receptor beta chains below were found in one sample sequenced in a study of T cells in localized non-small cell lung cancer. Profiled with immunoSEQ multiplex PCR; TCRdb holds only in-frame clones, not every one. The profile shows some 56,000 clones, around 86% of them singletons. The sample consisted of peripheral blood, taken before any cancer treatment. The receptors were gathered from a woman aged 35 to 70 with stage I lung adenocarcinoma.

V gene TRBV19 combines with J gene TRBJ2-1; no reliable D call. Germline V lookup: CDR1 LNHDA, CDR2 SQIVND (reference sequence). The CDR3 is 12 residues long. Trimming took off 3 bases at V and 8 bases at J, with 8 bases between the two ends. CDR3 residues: CASSMWFDEQFF. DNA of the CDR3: TGTGCCAGTAGTATGTGGTTTGATGAGCAGTTCTTC.

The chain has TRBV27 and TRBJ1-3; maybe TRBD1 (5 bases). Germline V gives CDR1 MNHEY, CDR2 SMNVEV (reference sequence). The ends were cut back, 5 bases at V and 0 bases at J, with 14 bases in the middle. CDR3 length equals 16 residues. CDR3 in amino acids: CASSPGRGRSGNTIYF. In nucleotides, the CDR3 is TGTGCCAGCAGTCCCGGACGGGGACGCTCTGGAAACACCATATATTTT.

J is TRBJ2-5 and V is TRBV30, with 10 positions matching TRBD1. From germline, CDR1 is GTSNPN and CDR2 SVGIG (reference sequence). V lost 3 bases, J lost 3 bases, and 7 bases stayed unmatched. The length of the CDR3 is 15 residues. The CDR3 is CAWRGQGLVKETQYF. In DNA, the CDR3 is TGTGCCTGGAGGGGACAGGGGTTAGTAAAAGAGACCCAGTACTTC.

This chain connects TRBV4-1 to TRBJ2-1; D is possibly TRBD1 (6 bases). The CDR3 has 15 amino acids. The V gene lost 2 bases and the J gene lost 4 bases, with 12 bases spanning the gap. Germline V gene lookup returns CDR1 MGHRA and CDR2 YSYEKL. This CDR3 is CASSQRQGRYNEQFF. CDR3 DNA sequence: TGCGCCAGCAGCCAAAGGCAGGGGAGATACAATGAGCAGTTCTTC.

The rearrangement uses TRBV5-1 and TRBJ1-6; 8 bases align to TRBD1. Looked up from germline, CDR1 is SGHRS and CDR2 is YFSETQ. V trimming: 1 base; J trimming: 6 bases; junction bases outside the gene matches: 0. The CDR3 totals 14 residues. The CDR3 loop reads CASSLQGANSPLHF. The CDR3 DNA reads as TGCGCCAGCAGCTTGCAGGGGGCTAATTCACCCCTCCACTTT.

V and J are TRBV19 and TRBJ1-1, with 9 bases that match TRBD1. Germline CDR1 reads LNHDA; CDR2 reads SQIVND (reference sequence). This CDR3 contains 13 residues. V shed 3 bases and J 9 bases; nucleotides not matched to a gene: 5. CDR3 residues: CASSIPGTGKAFF. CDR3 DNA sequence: TGTGCCAGTAGTATTCCCGGGACAGGGAAAGCTTTCTTT. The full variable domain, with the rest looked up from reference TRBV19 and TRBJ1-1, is DGGITQSPKYLFRKEGQNVTLSCEQNLNHDAMYWYRQDPGQGLRLIYYSQIVNDFQKGDIAEGYSVSREKKESFPLTVTSAQKNPTAFYLCASSIPGTGKAFFGQGTRLTVV.

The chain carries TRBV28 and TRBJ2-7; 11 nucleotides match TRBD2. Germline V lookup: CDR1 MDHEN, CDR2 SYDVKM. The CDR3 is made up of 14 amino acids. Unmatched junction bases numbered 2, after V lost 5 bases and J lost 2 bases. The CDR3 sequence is CASSSSGGAYEQYF. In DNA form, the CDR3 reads TGTGCCAGCAGTAGTAGCGGGGGGGCCTACGAGCAGTACTTC.

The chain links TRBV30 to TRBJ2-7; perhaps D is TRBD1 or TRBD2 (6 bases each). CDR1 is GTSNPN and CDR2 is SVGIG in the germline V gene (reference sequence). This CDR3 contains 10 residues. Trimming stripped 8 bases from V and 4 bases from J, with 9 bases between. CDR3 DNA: TGTGCCGGAGGGGGGTACGAGCAGTACTTC. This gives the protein CAGGGYEQYF.

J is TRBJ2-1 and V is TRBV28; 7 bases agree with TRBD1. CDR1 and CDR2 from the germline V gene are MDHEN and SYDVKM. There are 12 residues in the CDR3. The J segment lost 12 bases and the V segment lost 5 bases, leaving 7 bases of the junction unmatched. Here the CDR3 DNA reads TGTGCCAGCAGTCGAACCAGGGGGTTGCAGTTCTTC. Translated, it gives CASSRTRGLQFF. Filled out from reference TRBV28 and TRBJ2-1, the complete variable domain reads DVKVTQSSRYLVKRTGEKVFLECVQDMDHENMFWYRQDPGLGLRLIYFSYDVKMKEKGDIPEGYSVSREKKERFSLILESASTNQTSMYLCASSRTRGLQFFGPGTRLTVL.

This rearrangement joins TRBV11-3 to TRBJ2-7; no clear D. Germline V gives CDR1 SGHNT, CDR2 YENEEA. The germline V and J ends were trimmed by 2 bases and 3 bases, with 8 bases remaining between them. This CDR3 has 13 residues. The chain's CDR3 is CASSLISGYEQYF. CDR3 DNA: TGTGCCAGCAGCTTAATATCGGGCTACGAGCAGTACTTC.

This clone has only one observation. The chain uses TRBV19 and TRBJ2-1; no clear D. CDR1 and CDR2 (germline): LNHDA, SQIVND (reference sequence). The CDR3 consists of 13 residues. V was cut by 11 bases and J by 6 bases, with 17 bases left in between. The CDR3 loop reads CACSKQAFNEQFF. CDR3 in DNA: TGTGCCTGCTCCAAGCAGGCGTTCAATGAGCAGTTCTTC.

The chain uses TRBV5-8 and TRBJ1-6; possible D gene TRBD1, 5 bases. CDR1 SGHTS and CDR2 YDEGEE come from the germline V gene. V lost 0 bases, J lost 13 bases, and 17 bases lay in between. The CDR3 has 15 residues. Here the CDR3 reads CASSLGQRTRFPLHF. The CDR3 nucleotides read TGTGCCAGCAGCTTGGGACAGCGGACGAGGTTTCCCCTCCACTTT.

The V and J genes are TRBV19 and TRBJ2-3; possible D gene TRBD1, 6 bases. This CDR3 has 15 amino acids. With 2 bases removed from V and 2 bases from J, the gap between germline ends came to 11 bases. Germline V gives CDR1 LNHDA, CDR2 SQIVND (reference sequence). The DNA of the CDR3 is TGTGCCAGTAGTATATCTAACAGGGTCACAGATACGCAGTATTTT. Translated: CASSISNRVTDTQYF.

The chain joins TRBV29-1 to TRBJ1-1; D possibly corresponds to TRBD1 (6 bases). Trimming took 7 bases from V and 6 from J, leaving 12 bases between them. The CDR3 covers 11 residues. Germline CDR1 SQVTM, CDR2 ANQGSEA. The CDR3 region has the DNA TGCAGCGGCCGCGCAGGGGCTGAAGCTTTCTTT. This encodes CSGRAGAEAFF.

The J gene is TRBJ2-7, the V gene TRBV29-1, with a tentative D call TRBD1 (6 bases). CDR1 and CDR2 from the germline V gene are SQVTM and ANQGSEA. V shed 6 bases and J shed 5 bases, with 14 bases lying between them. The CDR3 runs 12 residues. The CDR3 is CSVEQGPNEQYF. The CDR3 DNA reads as TGCAGCGTGGAACAGGGTCCCAACGAGCAGTACTTC.

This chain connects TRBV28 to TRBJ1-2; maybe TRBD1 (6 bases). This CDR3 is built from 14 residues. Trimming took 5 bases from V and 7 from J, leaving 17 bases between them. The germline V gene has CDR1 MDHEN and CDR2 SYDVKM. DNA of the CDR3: TGTGCCAGCAGTCTTTCTGGCAGGGGTGGTGGCTACACCTTC. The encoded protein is CASSLSGRGGGYTF.

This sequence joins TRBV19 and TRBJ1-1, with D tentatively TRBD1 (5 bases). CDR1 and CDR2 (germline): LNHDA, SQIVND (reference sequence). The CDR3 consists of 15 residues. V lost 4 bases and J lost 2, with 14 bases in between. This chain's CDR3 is CASSTIGTRNTEAFF. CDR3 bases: TGTGCCAGTAGTACGATCGGGACTCGTAACACTGAAGCTTTCTTT.

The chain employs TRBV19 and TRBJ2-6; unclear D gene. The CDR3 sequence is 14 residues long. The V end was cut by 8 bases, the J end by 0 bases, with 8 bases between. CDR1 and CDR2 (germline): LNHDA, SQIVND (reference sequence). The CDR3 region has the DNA TGTGCCAGTCGAGACCACTCTGGGGCCAACGTCCTGACTTTC. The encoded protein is CASRDHSGANVLTF. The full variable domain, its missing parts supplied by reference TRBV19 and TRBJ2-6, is DGGITQSPKYLFRKEGQNVTLSCEQNLNHDAMYWYRQDPGQGLRLIYYSQIVNDFQKGDIAEGYSVSREKKESFPLTVTSAQKNPTAFYLCASRDHSGANVLTFGAGSRLTVL.

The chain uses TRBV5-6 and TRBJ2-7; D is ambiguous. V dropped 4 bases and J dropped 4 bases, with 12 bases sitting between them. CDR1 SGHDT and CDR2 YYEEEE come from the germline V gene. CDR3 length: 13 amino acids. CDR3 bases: TGTGCCAGCAGCGAGACGTCAAGGTACGAGCAGTACTTC. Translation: CASSETSRYEQYF.

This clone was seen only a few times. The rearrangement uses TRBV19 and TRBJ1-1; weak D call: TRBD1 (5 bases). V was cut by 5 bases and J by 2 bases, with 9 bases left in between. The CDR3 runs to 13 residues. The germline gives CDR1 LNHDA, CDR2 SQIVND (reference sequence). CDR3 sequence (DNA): TGTGCCAGTAGTGGGGACGGTAACACTGAAGCTTTCTTT. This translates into CASSGDGNTEAFF.

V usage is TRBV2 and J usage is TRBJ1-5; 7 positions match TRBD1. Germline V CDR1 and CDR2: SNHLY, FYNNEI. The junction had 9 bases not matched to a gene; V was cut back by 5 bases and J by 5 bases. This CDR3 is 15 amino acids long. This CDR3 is CASSYDRVLYQPQHF. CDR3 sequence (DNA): TGTGCCAGCAGTTATGACAGGGTCTTGTATCAGCCCCAGCATTTT.

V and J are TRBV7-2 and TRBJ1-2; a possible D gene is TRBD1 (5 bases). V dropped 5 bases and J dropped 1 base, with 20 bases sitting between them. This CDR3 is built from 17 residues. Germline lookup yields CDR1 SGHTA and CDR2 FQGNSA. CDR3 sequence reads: CASSPPPKGLYNYGYTF. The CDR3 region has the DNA TGTGCCAGCAGCCCCCCACCAAAGGGACTTTATAACTATGGCTACACCTTC.

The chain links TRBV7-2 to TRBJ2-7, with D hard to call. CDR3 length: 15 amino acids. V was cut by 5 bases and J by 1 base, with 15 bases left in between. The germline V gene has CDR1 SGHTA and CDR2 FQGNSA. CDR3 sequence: CASSAVAERSYEQYF. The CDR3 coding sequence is TGTGCCAGCAGCGCGGTGGCAGAACGGTCCTACGAGCAGTACTTC.